Below are 10 T cell receptor beta chains sequenced from a single sample in a study of T cells in Graves' hyperthyroidism and ophthalmopathy. TCR beta CDR3 sequences were amplified from RNA transcripts. First-round RT-PCR of the TCR CDR3 relied on the HTBI primer set. Each CDR3 protein is one row after TCRdb ran MiXCR on the multiplex PCR reads. The sample consists of about 300,000 distinct CDR3 sequences, around 19% of them appearing once. Sequenced sample: blood. These receptors originate from a man aged 50 to 60 with Graves' ophthalmopathy.

This clonotype was seen ten or more times. The chain employs TRBV7-9 and TRBJ2-5; maybe TRBD2 (6 bases). Germline assignment: CDR1 SEHNR and CDR2 FQNEAQ (reference sequence). The ends were cut back, 3 bases at V and 5 bases at J, with 13 bases in the middle. This CDR3 is 14 amino acids long. The chain's CDR3 is CASSFEEGQETQYF. CDR3 DNA: TGTGCCAGCAGCTTCGAGGAGGGGCAGGAGACCCAGTACTTC. Looking up the rest from reference TRBV7-9 and TRBJ2-5 gives the full variable domain: DTGVSQNPRHKITKRGQNVTFRCDPISEHNRLYWYRQTLGQGPEFLTYFQNEAQLEKSRLLSDRFSAERPKGSFSTLEIQRTEQGDSAMYLCASSFEEGQETQYFGPGTRLLVL.

The chain couples TRBV19 to TRBJ1-5, with TRBD1 identical over 8 bases. Trimming took 5 bases from V and 9 from J; bases not matched to a gene: 6. Per germline, CDR1 LNHDA and CDR2 SQIVND (reference sequence). The CDR3 length is 13 residues. This CDR3 reads CASSPGQGRPQHF. Written as DNA, the CDR3 is TGTGCCAGTAGTCCCGGACAGGGACGGCCCCAGCATTTT.

The V call is TRBV20-1, the J call TRBJ1-6; no reliable D call. Germline V gives CDR1 DFQATT, CDR2 SNEGSKA (reference sequence). The CDR3 runs 16 residues. Trimming took off 4 bases at V and 2 bases at J, with 15 bases between the two ends. Written as DNA, the CDR3 is TGCAGTGCTAATGGGAACAGAGGGCCCTATAATTCACCCCTCCACTTT. Translating gives CSANGNRGPYNSPLHF.

This clonotype has at least ten counts. The rearrangement uses TRBV11-2 and TRBJ2-1; D possibly matches TRBD1 or TRBD2 (5 bases each). In germline, CDR1 is SGHAT, CDR2 FQNNGV. V gave up 6 bases and J gave up 3 bases, with 15 bases separating them. CDR3 length: 15 amino acids. The CDR3 region is CASSVVEGFYNEQFF. CDR3 coding DNA: TGTGCCAGCAGTGTTGTCGAGGGGTTCTACAATGAGCAGTTCTTC.

This chain uses TRBV9 with TRBJ2-1, with D perhaps assigned TRBD1 or TRBD2 (5 bases each). V was pared by 3 bases and J by 7 bases, with 20 bases between. The V gene's germline CDR1 is SGDLS and CDR2 YYNGEE. The CDR3 runs 16 residues. CDR3 DNA: TGTGCCAGCAGCGGGCGGCCAGGGACCTCCTCGAATGAGCAGTTCTTC. This sequence encodes CASSGRPGTSSNEQFF.

This clonotype was seen only a few times. V and J are TRBV19 and TRBJ1-1, with 9 bases lining up with TRBD1. The CDR3 has 13 residues. CDR1 is LNHDA and CDR2 is SQIVND in the germline V gene (reference sequence). V was clipped by 8 bases and J by 1 base; unmatched bases: 2. CDR3 sequence (DNA): TGTGCCAGTCGGACAGGGGAGAACACTGAAGCTTTCTTT. Its protein product is CASRTGENTEAFF.

The genes are TRBV13 and TRBJ2-7, with TRBD2 as a possible D gene (5 bases). Germline loops: CDR1 PRHDT, CDR2 FYEKMQ (reference sequence). The CDR3 runs 14 residues. Deletions cut 4 bases from V and 1 base from J, with 11 bases between. CDR3 in DNA: TGTGCCAGCAGCTCCAGGAGGTCTTCCTACGAGCAGTACTTC. Translating it yields CASSSRRSSYEQYF.

This chain joins TRBV20-1 and TRBJ2-3; 10 bases are a match to TRBD1. V shed 3 bases, J shed 3 bases, and the junction held 3 bases outside the gene matches. This CDR3 is built from 14 residues. Germline V CDR1 and CDR2: DFQATT, SNEGSKA (reference sequence). In nucleotides, the CDR3 is TGCAGTGCTAGTAGGGGACAGGGGACAGATACGCAGTATTTT. It is translated as CSASRGQGTDTQYF.

This clonotype has at least ten counts. The CDR3 DNA sequence: TGCAGTGCTAGAGCGGAAAGCGGGAGCAGAGAGACCCAGTACTTC. Protein product: CSARAESGSRETQYF. This chain uses TRBV20-1 with TRBJ2-5, with 8 bases that match TRBD2. Losses at the gene ends were 1 base for V and 4 bases for J; bases not matched to a gene: 8. The CDR3 is 15 amino acids. Germline values: CDR1 DFQATT, CDR2 SNEGSKA (reference sequence).

The sample holds a few counts of this clonotype. The chain combines TRBV7-9 with TRBJ1-1, with 9 bases identical to TRBD1. Germline V gene data show CDR1 as SEHNR and CDR2 as FQNEAQ (reference sequence). There are 15 residues in the CDR3. The trim removed 2 bases at V and 8 bases at J, leaving 9 bases unmatched. The CDR3 region has the DNA TGTGCCAGCAGCTTAATGGCACAGGGGGCAGGGGAAGCTTTCTTT. It is translated as CASSLMAQGAGEAFF.